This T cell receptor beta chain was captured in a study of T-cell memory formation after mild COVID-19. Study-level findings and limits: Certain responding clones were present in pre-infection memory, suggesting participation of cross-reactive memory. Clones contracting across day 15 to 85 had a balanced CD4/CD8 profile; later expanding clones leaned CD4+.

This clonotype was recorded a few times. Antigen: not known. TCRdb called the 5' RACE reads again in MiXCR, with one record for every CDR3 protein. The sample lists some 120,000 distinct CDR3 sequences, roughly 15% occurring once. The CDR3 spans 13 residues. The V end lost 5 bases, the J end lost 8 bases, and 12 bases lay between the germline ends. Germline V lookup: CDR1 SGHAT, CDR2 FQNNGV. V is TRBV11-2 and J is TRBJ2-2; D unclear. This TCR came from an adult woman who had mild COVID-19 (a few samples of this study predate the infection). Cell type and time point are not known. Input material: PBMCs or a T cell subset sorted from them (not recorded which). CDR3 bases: TGTGCCAGCAGCAACACCCCAGGAGGGGAGCTGTTTTTT. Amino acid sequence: CASSNTPGGELFF.